The sequence of this T cell receptor beta chain was determined in a study of radiotherapy plus CTLA-4 blockade in lung cancer. Profiling relied on immunoSEQ multiplex PCR, and the TCRdb table lists in-frame clones only, not all of them. This table has under 100,000 clones, approximately 83% appearing once. With V trimmed by 4 bases and J by 5 bases, 10 bases remained unmatched. The CDR3 has 15 residues. The germline V gene has CDR1 SGHVS and CDR2 FNYEAQ. The chain couples TRBV7-6 to TRBJ1-1; the match to TRBD1 covers 7 bases. Sequencing was performed on peripheral blood, taken from a patient treated with radiotherapy plus ipilimumab. The TCR originated in a human donor with non-small cell lung cancer that progressed on radiotherapy plus ipilimumab. For the CDR3, the DNA is TGTGCCAGCAGCTCCCATACGACAGGGAGTACTGAAGCTTTCTTT. It encodes CASSSHTTGSTEAFF.